Shown below are 22 T cell receptor beta chains from a single sample sequenced in a study of T cells in localized non-small cell lung cancer. The repertoire was sequenced with immunoSEQ multiplex PCR; TCRdb's copy has only in-frame clones and lacks some. Here the sample spans 6,000 to 10,000 clones, 90% to 95% being singletons. Sequences were derived from peripheral blood, sampled before any cancer treatment. The origin of the receptors is a woman between 35 and 75 years old with stage I lung adenocarcinoma.

Only one count was recorded for this clone. The chain recombines TRBV5-1 with TRBJ2-3, with 9 nucleotides matching TRBD1. Germline loops: CDR1 SGHRS, CDR2 YFSETQ. CDR3 size: 16 residues. The V and J ends lost 3 bases and 6 bases, in that order; junction bases with no gene match: 11. Here the CDR3 reads CASSSGTGLASDTQYF. Written as DNA, the CDR3 is TGCGCCAGCAGCTCCGGGACAGGGTTGGCCTCTGATACGCAGTATTTT.

The chain uses TRBV2 and TRBJ1-2; unclear D gene. Germline CDR1 is SNHLY and CDR2 is FYNNEI. Between the trimmed V and J ends, which lost 7 bases and 8 bases, there was a span of 17 bases. This CDR3 spans 13 amino acids. CDR3 bases: TGTGCCAGCACCCGGACCTCAGAAGGGGGCTACACCTTC. This translates into CASTRTSEGGYTF. Supplemented by reference TRBV2 and TRBJ1-2, the full variable domain reads EPEVTQTPSHQVTQMGQEVILRCVPISNHLYFYWYRQILGQKVEFLVSFYNNEISEKSEIFDDQFSVERPDGSNFTLKIRSTKLEDSAMYFCASTRTSEGGYTFGSGTRLTVV.

Here the CDR3 DNA reads TGTGCCAGTAAGACGGGGGATACAGCAAGTAATGAAAAACTGTTTTTT. Protein sequence: CASKTGDTASNEKLFF. This rearrangement joins TRBV19 to TRBJ1-4, with D perhaps matching TRBD1 (5 bases). Trimming removed 7 bases at V and 4 bases at J, with 19 bases between. Germline V CDR1 and CDR2: LNHDA, SQIVND (reference sequence). This CDR3 region has 16 residues.

The chain recombines TRBV18 with TRBJ2-1; TRBD2 aligns across 10 bases. V shed 5 bases and J 8 bases; nucleotides not matched to a gene: 9. Germline CDR1 is KGHSH and CDR2 is LQKENI. CDR3 length: 15 residues. The CDR3 reads CASSYGLAVMDEQFF. CDR3 nucleotides: TGTGCCAGCTCATACGGACTAGCGGTAATGGATGAGCAGTTCTTC.

Points on this clone: One end of the junction varies from germline; a read error may be responsible. The genes are TRBV7-7 and TRBJ2-7, with D perhaps being TRBD1 or TRBD2 (5 bases each). This CDR3 has 15 residues. Germline V gene lookup returns CDR1 SSHAT and CDR2 FNYEAQ (reference sequence). CDR3 residues: CASSLALGEFHEQYF. CDR3 DNA: TGTGCTAGCAGCTTAGCGCTAGGGGAGTTCCACGAGCAGTACTTC.

The J gene is TRBJ2-4, the V gene TRBV5-5; possibly TRBD2 for D (5 bases). Trimming cost V 0 bases and J 5 bases, with 15 bases left between them. The germline gives CDR1 SGHKS, CDR2 YYEKEE (reference sequence). This CDR3 region has 16 residues. Written as DNA, the CDR3 is TGTGCCAGCAGCTTGGCTGCGTCCCGGGGTCAAAACATTCAGTACTTC. Its protein is CASSLAASRGQNIQYF. The full variable domain, completed using reference TRBV5-5 and TRBJ2-4, is DAGVTQSPTHLIKTRGQQVTLRCSPISGHKSVSWYQQVLGQGPQFIFQYYEKEERGRGNFPDRFSARQFPNYSSELNVNALLLGDSALYLCASSLAASRGQNIQYFGAGTRLSVL.

The rearrangement joins TRBV6-1 to TRBJ2-1; TRBD1 aligns across 7 bases. V lost 7 bases, J lost 2 bases, and 5 bases stayed unmatched. The CDR3 is 14 residues long. Per germline, CDR1 MNHNS and CDR2 SASEGT. The CDR3 nucleotides are TGTGCCAGCAAAAAACAGGGGACCTACAATGAGCAGTTCTTC. The encoded protein is CASKKQGTYNEQFF.

The chain joins TRBV6-4 to TRBJ2-5, with 12 bases identical to TRBD2. Germline lookup yields CDR1 MRHNA and CDR2 SNTAGT. The CDR3 totals 15 residues. With 9 bases clipped from V and 3 bases from J, the junction kept 8 bases outside the gene matches. CDR3 coding DNA: TGTGCCAGGAGGACATGGACTAGCGGGGAAGAGACCCAGTACTTC. As protein: CARRTWTSGEETQYF.

This rearrangement joins TRBV6-5 to TRBJ2-2; D may be TRBD2 (5 bases). Germline CDR1 is MNHEY and CDR2 is SVGAGI. The V end was cut by 7 bases, the J end by 5 bases, with 17 bases between. CDR3 length equals 15 residues. Here the CDR3 reads CASTYAPGITGELFF. The CDR3 bases are TGTGCCAGCACCTACGCCCCGGGGATTACCGGGGAGCTGTTTTTT.

The chain carries TRBV13 and TRBJ1-6; 7 bases line up with TRBD1. There are 14 residues in the CDR3. Germline loops: CDR1 PRHDT, CDR2 FYEKMQ (reference sequence). J was trimmed by 10 bases and V by 4 bases; bases with no gene match: 7. The CDR3 nucleotides are TGTGCCAGCAGCTCTGACAGGGAGCGGTCACCCCTCCACTTT. It codes for CASSSDRERSPLHF.

The CDR3 is CASSLRPGQGVQETQYF. DNA of the CDR3: TGCGCCAGCAGCTTGCGTCCGGGACAGGGGGTCCAAGAGACCCAGTACTTC. The rearrangement joins TRBV5-1 to TRBJ2-5; 11 bases match TRBD1. V gave up 1 base and J gave up 1 base; unmatched junction bases: 6. CDR1 is SGHRS, CDR2 YFSETQ, per germline. This CDR3 has 17 amino acids.

The rearrangement joins TRBV10-3 to TRBJ1-1, with D tentatively TRBD1 (6 bases). Germline loops: CDR1 ENHRY, CDR2 SYGVKD. V was shortened by 4 bases and J by 4 bases, with 19 bases between the two germline ends. The CDR3 is made up of 16 amino acids. The CDR3 DNA is TGTGCCATCAGTGTCACGGGGCATACAGGGAGCACTGAAGCTTTCTTT. This encodes CAISVTGHTGSTEAFF.

The rearrangement joins TRBV19 to TRBJ2-1; 9 bases are shared with TRBD1. The V gene end was trimmed by 4 bases and the J gene end by 4 bases; junction bases not matched to a gene: 8. The CDR3 has 16 residues. Per the germline V gene, CDR1 is LNHDA and CDR2 is SQIVND (reference sequence). CDR3: CASSKGTGLSYNEQFF. Written as DNA, the CDR3 is TGTGCCAGTAGTAAAGGGACAGGGCTATCATACAATGAGCAGTTCTTC. Supplemented by reference TRBV19 and TRBJ2-1, the full variable domain reads DGGITQSPKYLFRKEGQNVTLSCEQNLNHDAMYWYRQDPGQGLRLIYYSQIVNDFQKGDIAEGYSVSREKKESFPLTVTSAQKNPTAFYLCASSKGTGLSYNEQFFGPGTRLTVL.

This chain joins TRBV7-9 and TRBJ2-2; no reliable D call. CDR1 is SEHNR, CDR2 FQNEAQ, per germline (reference sequence). Trimming pared 4 bases from V and 3 bases from J, leaving 3 bases between. The CDR3 runs to 12 residues. CDR3 loop: CASSSDTGELFF. CDR3 sequence (DNA): TGTGCCAGCAGCTCAGACACCGGGGAGCTGTTTTTT. The full variable domain, completed using reference TRBV7-9 and TRBJ2-2, is DTGVSQNPRHKITKRGQNVTFRCDPISEHNRLYWYRQTLGQGPEFLTYFQNEAQLEKSRLLSDRFSAERPKGSFSTLEIQRTEQGDSAMYLCASSSDTGELFFGEGSRLTVL.

This chain links TRBV6-5 with TRBJ1-1, with D perhaps matching TRBD1 (5 bases). Germline-derived CDR1 and CDR2 are MNHEY and SVGAGI. V was shortened by 6 bases and J by 1 base, with 9 bases between the two germline ends. The CDR3 is made up of 13 amino acids. The CDR3 sequence is CASRRRGNTEAFF. CDR3 sequence (DNA): TGTGCCAGCAGAAGAAGGGGGAACACTGAAGCTTTCTTT.

This clone was found once. This chain connects TRBV6-4 to TRBJ1-1; maybe TRBD1 (6 bases). This CDR3 contains 13 residues. Germline V gives CDR1 MRHNA, CDR2 SNTAGT. The V end was cut by 7 bases, the J end by 5 bases, with 14 bases between. Here the CDR3 reads CASKLQGDTEAFF. CDR3 sequence (DNA): TGTGCCAGCAAACTACAGGGTGATACTGAAGCTTTCTTT.

The V gene is TRBV15, the J gene TRBJ1-5; D uncertain. The CDR3 runs 14 residues. V shed 0 bases and J shed 9 bases, with 12 bases lying between them. The germline gives CDR1 LNHNV, CDR2 YYDKDF (reference sequence). This CDR3 is CATSRDHVNMPQHF. Here the CDR3 DNA reads TGTGCCACCAGCAGAGATCATGTGAATATGCCCCAGCATTTT.

The chain employs TRBV27 and TRBJ2-3; TRBD1 matches at 7 bases. The CDR3 extends over 16 amino acids. Germline V gene sequence: CDR1 MNHEY, CDR2 SMNVEV (reference sequence). The V and J ends lost 2 bases and 2 bases, in that order; junction bases with no gene match: 7. Here the CDR3 DNA reads TGTGCCAGCAGTTTAGCGCTGGGACAGATCACAGATACGCAGTATTTT. Encoded protein: CASSLALGQITDTQYF.

The chain links TRBV27 to TRBJ1-1; 10 bases map to TRBD1. This CDR3 has 13 amino acids. CDR1 MNHEY and CDR2 SMNVEV come from the germline V gene (reference sequence). J gave up 11 bases and V 6 bases, and 9 bases lay outside the gene matches. The CDR3 sequence is CASSPRQGALAFF. The CDR3 nucleotides are TGTGCCAGCAGCCCCCGACAGGGGGCATTGGCTTTCTTT.

The chain recombines TRBV18 with TRBJ2-3; D ambiguous. The length of the CDR3 is 13 residues. V lost 4 bases and J 0 bases, leaving 5 bases between the germline ends. The V gene's germline CDR1 is KGHSH and CDR2 LQKENI. The CDR3 DNA reads as TGTGCCAGCTCACAGGCTAGCACAGATACGCAGTATTTT. This codes for CASSQASTDTQYF.

V gene TRBV6-5 combines with J gene TRBJ2-1; TRBD2 matches 9 bases. V shed 3 bases and J 5 bases; nucleotides not matched to a gene: 2. The CDR3 covers 14 residues. The germline gives CDR1 MNHEY, CDR2 SVGAGI. CDR3 amino acids: CASSYSGSHNEQFF. CDR3 nucleotide sequence: TGTGCCAGCAGTTATAGCGGGAGTCACAATGAGCAGTTCTTC.

J is TRBJ2-3 and V is TRBV14; 9 bases agree with TRBD2. With V trimmed by 1 base and J by 11 bases, 7 bases remained unmatched. CDR3 length: 14 residues. Germline CDR1 reads SGHDN; CDR2 reads FVKESK. The CDR3 bases are TGTGCCAGCAGCCAAGGGCGGGAGGGCCGTGGGCAGTATTTT. It translates to CASSQGREGRGQYF.